This record covers a single T cell receptor (beta chain). CDR3 size: 13 residues. The germline V and J ends were trimmed by 3 bases and 13 bases, with 18 bases remaining between them. Germline assignment: CDR1 PRHDT and CDR2 FYEKMQ (reference sequence). A second PCR of about 7 to 11 cycles used a sample-barcoded 5' primer and a J-beta primer mix. TCRdb redid the calling of the 5' RACE reads with MiXCR, one entry per CDR3 protein. This sample carries roughly 1,700,000 distinct CDR3 sequences, approximately 30% of them seen once, and the ten largest clones take roughly 8%. The data stem from a study of blood T cells in healthy people across ages.

The gene calls are TRBV13 and TRBJ1-2, with TRBD1 as a possible D gene (6 bases). The receptor was derived from a woman aged 30 to 39 in good health. Sequenced input: blood. In DNA, the CDR3 is TGTGCCAGCAGCTTCGGATCCACAGGGCTCCGCACCTTC. Amino acids: CASSFGSTGLRTF. The full variable domain, completed using reference TRBV13 and TRBJ1-2, is AAGVIQSPRHLIKEKRETATLKCYPIPRHDTVYWYQQGPGQDPQFLISFYEKMQSDKGSIPDRFSAQQFSDYHSELNMSSLELGDSALYFCASSFGSTGLRTFGSGTRLTVV.